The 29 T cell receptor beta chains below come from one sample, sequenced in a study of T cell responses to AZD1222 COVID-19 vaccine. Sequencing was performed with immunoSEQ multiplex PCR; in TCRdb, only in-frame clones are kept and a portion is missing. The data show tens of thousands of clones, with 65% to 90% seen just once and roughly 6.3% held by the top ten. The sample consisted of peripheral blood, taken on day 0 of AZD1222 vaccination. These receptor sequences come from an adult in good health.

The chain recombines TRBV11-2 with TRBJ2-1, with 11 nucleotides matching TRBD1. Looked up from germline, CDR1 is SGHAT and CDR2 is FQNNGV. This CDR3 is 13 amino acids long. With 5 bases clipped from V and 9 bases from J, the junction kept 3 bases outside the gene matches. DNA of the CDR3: TGTGCCAGCAGCCCGGACAGGGGGCTTGAGCAGTTCTTC. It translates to CASSPDRGLEQFF.

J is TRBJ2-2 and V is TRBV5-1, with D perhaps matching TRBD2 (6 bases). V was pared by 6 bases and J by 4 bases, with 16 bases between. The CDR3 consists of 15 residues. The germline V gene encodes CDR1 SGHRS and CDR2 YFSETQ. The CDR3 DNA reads TGCGCCAGCACCCAACCGGGACTGAGCACCGGGGAGCTGTTTTTT. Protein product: CASTQPGLSTGELFF.

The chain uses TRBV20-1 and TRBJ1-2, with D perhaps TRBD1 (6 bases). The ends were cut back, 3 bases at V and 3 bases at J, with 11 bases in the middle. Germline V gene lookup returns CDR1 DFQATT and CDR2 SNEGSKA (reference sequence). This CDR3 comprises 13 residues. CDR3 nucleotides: TGCAGTGCTAGTAAGGGGGGAGACTATGGCTACACCTTC. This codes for CSASKGGDYGYTF.

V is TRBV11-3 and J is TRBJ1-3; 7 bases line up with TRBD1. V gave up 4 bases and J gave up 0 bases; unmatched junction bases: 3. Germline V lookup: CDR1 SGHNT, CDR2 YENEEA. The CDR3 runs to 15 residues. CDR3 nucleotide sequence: TGTGCCAGCAGCTGGGACAGCCTCTCTGGAAACACCATATATTTT. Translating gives CASSWDSLSGNTIYF.

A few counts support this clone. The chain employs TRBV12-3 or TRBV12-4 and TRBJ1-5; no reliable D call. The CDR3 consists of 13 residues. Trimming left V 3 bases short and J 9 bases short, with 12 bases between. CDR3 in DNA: TGTGCCAGCAGTTTGAACAGCCAGACGCCCCAGCATTTT. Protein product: CASSLNSQTPQHF.

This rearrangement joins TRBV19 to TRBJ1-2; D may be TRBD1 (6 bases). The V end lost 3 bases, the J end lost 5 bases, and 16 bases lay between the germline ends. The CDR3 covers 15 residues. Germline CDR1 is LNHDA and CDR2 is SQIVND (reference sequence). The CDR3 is CASSISGAEIYGYTF. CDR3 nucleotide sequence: TGTGCCAGTAGTATTTCAGGGGCCGAGATATATGGCTACACCTTC.

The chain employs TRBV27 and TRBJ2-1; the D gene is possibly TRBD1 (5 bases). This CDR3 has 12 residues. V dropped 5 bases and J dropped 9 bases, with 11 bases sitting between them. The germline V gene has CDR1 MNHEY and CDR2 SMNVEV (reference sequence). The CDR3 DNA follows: TGTGCCAGCAGTCCGCAGGGTTCTGAGCAGTTCTTC. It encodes CASSPQGSEQFF.

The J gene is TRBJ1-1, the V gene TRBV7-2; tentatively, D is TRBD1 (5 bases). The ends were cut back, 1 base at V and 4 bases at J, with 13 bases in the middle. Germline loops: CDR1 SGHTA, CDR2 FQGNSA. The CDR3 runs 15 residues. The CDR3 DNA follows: TGTGCCAGCAGCTTAGGTTATGGGGGATCCACTGAAGCTTTCTTT. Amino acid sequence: CASSLGYGGSTEAFF.

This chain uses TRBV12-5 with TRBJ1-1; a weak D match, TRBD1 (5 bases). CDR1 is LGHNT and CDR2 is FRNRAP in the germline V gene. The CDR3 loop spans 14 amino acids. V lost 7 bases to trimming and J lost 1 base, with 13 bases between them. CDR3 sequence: CASEGEGTNTEAFF. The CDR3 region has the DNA TGTGCTAGTGAAGGGGAGGGTACGAACACTGAAGCTTTCTTT. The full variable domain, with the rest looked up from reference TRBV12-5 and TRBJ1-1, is DARVTQTPRHKVTEMGQEVTMRCQPILGHNTVFWYRQTMMQGLELLAYFRNRAPLDDSGMPKDRFSAEMPDATLATLKIQPSEPRDSAVYFCASEGEGTNTEAFFGQGTRLTVV.

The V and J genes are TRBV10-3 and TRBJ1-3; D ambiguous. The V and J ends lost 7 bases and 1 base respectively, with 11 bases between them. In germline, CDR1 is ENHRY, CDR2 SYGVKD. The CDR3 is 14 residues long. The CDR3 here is CAIKPVESGNTIYF. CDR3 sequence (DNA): TGTGCCATCAAACCCGTTGAGTCTGGAAACACCATATATTTT.

DNA of the CDR3: TGTGCCAGCAGTGATAGCACAGATACGCAGTATTTT. Its protein product is CASSDSTDTQYF. J is TRBJ2-3 and V is TRBV11-2; D not certain. V shed 6 bases and J shed 0 bases, with 4 bases lying between them. The CDR3 is 12 residues long. The germline CDR1 and CDR2 sequences are SGHAT and FQNNGV.

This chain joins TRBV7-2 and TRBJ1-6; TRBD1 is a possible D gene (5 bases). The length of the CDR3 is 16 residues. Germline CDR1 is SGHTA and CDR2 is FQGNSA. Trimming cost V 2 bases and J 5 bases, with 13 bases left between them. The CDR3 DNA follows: TGTGCCAGCAGCTTATTGCCAGGGCCCCATAATTCACCCCTCCACTTT. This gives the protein CASSLLPGPHNSPLHF.

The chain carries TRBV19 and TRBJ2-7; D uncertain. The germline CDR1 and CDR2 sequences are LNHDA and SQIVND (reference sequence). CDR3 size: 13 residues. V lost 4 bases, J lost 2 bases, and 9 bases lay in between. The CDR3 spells CASSSQRTYEQYF. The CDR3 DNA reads TGTGCCAGTAGTAGCCAAAGGACCTACGAGCAGTACTTC. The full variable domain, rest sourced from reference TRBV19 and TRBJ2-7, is DGGITQSPKYLFRKEGQNVTLSCEQNLNHDAMYWYRQDPGQGLRLIYYSQIVNDFQKGDIAEGYSVSREKKESFPLTVTSAQKNPTAFYLCASSSQRTYEQYFGPGTRLTVT.

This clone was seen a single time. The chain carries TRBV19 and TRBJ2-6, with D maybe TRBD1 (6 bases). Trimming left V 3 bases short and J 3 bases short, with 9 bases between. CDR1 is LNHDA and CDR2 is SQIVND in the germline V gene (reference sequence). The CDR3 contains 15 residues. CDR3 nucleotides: TGTGCCAGTAGTATGGGGGCAGGTGGGGCCAACGTCCTGACTTTC. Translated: CASSMGAGGANVLTF.

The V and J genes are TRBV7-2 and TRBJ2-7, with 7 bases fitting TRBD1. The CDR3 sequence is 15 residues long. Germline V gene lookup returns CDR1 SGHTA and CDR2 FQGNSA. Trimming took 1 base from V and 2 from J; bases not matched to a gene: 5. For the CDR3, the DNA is TGTGCCAGCAGCTTAGACAGGGGTAGTCCCTACGAGCAGTACTTC. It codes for CASSLDRGSPYEQYF.

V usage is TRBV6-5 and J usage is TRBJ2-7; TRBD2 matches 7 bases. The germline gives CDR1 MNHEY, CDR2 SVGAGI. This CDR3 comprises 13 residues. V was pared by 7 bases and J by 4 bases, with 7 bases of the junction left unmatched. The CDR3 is CASKEGGLYEQYF. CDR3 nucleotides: TGTGCCAGCAAAGAGGGAGGGCTTTACGAGCAGTACTTC.

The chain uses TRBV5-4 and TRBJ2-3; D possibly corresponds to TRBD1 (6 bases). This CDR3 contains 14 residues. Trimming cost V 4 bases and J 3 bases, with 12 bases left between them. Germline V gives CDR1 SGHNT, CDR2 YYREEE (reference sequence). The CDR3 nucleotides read TGTGCCAGCAGCCTGGACAGTACTACAGATACGCAGTATTTT. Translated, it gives CASSLDSTTDTQYF. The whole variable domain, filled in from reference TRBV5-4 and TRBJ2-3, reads ETGVTQSPTHLIKTRGQQVTLRCSSQSGHNTVSWYQQALGQGPQFIFQYYREEENGRGNFPPRFSGLQFPNYSSELNVNALELDDSALYLCASSLDSTTDTQYFGPGTRLTVL.

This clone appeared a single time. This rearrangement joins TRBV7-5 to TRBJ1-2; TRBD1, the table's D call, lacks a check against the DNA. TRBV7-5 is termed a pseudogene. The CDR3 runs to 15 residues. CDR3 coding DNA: TGTGTCAGAAGCTTAGCGGGCCCTCCTAACTATGGCTACACCTTC. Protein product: CVRSLAGPPNYGYTF.

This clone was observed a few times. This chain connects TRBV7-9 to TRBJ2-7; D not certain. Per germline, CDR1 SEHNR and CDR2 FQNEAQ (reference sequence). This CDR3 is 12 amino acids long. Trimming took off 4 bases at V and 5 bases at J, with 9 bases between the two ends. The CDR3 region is CASSSALDEQYF. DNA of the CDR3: TGTGCCAGCAGCTCGGCCCTAGACGAGCAGTACTTC.

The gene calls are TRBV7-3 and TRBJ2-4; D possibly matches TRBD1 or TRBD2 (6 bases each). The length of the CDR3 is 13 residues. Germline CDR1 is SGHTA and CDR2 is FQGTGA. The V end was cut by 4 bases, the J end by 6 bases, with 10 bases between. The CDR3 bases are TGTGCCAGCAGCTCTGGAGGGGGAAACATTCAGTACTTC. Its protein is CASSSGGGNIQYF.

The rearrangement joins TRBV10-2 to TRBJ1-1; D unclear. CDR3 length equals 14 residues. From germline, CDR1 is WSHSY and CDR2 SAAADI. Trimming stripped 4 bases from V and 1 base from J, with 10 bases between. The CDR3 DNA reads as TGCGCCAGCAGTGGGCCCACCAGGAACACTGAAGCTTTCTTT. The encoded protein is CASSGPTRNTEAFF.

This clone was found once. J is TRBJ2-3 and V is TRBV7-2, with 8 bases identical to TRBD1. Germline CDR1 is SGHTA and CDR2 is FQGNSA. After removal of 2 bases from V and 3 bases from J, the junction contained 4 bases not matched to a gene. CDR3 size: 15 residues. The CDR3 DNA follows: TGTGCCAGCAGCTTACTCCAGGGGGCAACAGATACGCAGTATTTT. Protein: CASSLLQGATDTQYF.

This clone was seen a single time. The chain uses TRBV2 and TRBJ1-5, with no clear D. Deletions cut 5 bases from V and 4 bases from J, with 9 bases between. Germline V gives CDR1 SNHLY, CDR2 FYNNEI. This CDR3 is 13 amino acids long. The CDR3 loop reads CASSHGPNQPQHF. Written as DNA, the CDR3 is TGTGCCAGCAGTCACGGGCCGAATCAGCCCCAGCATTTT.

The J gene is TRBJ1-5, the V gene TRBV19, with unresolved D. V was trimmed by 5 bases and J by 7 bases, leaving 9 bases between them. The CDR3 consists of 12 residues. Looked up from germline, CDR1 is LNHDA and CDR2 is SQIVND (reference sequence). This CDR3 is CASSFGVQPQHF. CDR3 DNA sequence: TGTGCCAGTAGTTTTGGGGTCCAGCCCCAGCATTTT.

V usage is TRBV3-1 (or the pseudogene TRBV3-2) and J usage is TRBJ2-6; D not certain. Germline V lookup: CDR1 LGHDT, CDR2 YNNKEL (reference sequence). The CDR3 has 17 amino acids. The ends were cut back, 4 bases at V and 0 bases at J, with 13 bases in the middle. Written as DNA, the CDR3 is TGTGCCAGCAGCCTCGCTGGCGGTAACTCTGGGGCCAACGTCCTGACTTTC. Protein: CASSLAGGNSGANVLTF.

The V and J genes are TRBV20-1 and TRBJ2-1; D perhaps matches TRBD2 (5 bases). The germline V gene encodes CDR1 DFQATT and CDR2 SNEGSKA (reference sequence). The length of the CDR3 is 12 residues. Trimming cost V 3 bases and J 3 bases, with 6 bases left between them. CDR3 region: CSASRGYNEQFF. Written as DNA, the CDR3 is TGCAGTGCTAGTCGGGGCTACAATGAGCAGTTCTTC.

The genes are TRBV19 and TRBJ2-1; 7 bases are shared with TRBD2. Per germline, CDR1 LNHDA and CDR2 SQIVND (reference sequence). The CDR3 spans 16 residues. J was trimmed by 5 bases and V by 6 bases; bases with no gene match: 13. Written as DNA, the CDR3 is TGTGCCAGTAGCGCAACAGCGGGGCTTAGAAACAATGAGCAGTTCTTC. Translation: CASSATAGLRNNEQFF.

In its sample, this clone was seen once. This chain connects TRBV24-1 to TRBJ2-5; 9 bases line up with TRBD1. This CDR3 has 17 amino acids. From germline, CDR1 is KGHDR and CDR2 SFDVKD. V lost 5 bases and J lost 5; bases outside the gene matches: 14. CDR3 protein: CATSGPSKQGARETQYF. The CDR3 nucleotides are TGTGCCACCAGTGGCCCGAGTAAACAGGGGGCTCGGGAGACCCAGTACTTC.

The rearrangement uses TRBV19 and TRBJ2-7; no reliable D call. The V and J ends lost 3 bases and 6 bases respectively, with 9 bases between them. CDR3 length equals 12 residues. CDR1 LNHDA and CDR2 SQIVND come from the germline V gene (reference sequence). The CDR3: CASSMDGGEQYF. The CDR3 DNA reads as TGTGCCAGTAGTATGGACGGTGGCGAGCAGTACTTC.